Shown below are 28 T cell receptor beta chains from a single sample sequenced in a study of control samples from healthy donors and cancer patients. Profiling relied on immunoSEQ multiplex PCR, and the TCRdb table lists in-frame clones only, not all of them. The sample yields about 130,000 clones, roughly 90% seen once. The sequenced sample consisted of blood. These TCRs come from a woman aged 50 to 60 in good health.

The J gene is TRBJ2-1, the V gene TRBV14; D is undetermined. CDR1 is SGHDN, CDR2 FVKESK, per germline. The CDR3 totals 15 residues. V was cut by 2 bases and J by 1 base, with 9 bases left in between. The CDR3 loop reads CASSQRPSSYNEQFF. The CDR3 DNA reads TGTGCCAGCAGCCAAAGACCGAGTTCCTACAATGAGCAGTTCTTC.

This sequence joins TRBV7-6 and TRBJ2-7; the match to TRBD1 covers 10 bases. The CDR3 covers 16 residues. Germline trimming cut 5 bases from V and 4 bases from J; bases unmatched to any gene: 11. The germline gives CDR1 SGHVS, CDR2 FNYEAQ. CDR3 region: CASSPMGSGQGYEQYF. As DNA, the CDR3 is TGTGCCAGCAGCCCTATGGGATCGGGACAGGGGTACGAGCAGTACTTC.

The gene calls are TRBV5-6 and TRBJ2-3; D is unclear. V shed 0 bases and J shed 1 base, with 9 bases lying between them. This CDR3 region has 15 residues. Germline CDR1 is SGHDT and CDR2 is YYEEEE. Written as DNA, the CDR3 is TGTGCCAGCAGCTTGGCCTTACGACGCACAGATACGCAGTATTTT. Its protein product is CASSLALRRTDTQYF.

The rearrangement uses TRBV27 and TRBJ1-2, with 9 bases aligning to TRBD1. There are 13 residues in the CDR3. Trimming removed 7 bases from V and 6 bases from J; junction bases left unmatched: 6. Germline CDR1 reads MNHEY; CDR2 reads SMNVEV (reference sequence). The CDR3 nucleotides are TGTGCCAGCAAACGGACAGGGGAGGATGGCTACACCTTC. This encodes CASKRTGEDGYTF.

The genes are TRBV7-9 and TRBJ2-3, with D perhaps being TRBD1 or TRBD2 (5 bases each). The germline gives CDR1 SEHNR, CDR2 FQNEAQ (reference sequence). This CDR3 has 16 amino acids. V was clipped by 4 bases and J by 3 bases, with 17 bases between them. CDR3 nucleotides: TGTGCCAGCAGCTCAACTAGACAGCAAGGGACAGATACGCAGTATTTT. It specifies CASSSTRQQGTDTQYF.

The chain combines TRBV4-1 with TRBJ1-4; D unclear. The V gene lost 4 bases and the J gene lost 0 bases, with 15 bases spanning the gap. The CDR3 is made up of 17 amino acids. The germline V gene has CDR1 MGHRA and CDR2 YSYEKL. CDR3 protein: CASSPYSGHTTNEKLFF. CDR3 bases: TGCGCCAGCAGCCCCTACTCGGGCCACACAACTAATGAAAAACTGTTTTTT.

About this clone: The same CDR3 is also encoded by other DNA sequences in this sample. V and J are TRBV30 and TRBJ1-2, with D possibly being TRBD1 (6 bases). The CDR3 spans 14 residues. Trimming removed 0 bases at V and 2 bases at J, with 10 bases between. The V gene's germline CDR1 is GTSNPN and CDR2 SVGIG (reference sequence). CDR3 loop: CAWSVHRANYGYTF. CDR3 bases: TGTGCCTGGAGTGTGCACAGGGCCAACTATGGCTACACCTTC.

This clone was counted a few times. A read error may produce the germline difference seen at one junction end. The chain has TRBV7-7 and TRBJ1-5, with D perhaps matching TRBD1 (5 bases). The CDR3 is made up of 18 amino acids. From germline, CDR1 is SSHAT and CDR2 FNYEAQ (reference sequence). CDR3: CASSLEVQGSDSNQPQHF. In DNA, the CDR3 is TGTGCTAGCAGCTTAGAGGTGCAGGGCTCTGATAGCAATCAGCCCCAGCATTTT. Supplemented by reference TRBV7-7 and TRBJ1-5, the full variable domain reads GAGVSQSPRYKVTKRGQDVTLRCDPISSHATLYWYQQALGQGPEFLTYFNYEAQPDKSGLPSDRFSAERPEGSISTLTIQRTEQRDSAMYRCASSLEVQGSDSNQPQHFGDGTRLSIL.

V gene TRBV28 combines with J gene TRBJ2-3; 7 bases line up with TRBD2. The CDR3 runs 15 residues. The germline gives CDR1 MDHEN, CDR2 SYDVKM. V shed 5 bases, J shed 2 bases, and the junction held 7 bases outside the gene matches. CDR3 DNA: TGTGCCAGCAGTGCGTCGGGAGGAAACACAGATACGCAGTATTTT. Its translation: CASSASGGNTDTQYF.

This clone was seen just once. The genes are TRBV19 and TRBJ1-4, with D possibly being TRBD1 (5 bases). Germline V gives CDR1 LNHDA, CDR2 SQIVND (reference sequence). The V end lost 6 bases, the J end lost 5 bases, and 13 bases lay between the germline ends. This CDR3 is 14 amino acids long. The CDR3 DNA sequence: TGTGCCAGTAGGAGGGACCCCAAGAATGAAAAACTGTTTTTT. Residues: CASRRDPKNEKLFF.

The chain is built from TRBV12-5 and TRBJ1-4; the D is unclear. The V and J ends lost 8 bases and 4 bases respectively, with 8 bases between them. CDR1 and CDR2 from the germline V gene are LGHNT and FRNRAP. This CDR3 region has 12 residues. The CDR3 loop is CASLRDNEKLFF. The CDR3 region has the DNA TGTGCTAGTTTAAGGGATAATGAAAAACTGTTTTTT.

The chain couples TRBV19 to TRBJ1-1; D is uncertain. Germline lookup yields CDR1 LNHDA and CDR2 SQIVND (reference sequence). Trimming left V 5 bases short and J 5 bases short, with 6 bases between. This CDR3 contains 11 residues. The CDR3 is CASSLRTEAFF. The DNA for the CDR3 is TGTGCCAGTAGTCTAAGAACTGAAGCTTTCTTT. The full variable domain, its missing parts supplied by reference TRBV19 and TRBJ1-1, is DGGITQSPKYLFRKEGQNVTLSCEQNLNHDAMYWYRQDPGQGLRLIYYSQIVNDFQKGDIAEGYSVSREKKESFPLTVTSAQKNPTAFYLCASSLRTEAFFGQGTRLTVV.

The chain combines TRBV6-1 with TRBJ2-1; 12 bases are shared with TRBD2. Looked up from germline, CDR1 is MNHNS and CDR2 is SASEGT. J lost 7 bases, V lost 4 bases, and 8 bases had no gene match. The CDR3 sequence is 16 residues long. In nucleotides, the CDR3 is TGTGCCAGCAGTGGTCGACTAGCGGGAGAGGCTAATGAGCAGTTCTTC. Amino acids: CASSGRLAGEANEQFF.

The CDR3 nucleotides read TGTGCCAGCGAAAACAGGGAGGGACTTCGAGGCTACACCTTC. Its translation: CASENREGLRGYTF. The J gene is TRBJ1-2, the V gene TRBV6-5; D possibly corresponds to TRBD1 (6 bases). In germline, CDR1 is MNHEY, CDR2 SVGAGI. This CDR3 has 14 amino acids. The V end lost 8 bases, the J end lost 8 bases, and 21 bases lay between the germline ends.

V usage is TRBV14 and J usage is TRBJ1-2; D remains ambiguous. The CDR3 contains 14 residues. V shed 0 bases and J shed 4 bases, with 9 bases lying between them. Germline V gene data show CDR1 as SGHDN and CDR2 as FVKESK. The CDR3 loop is CASSQEQSIYGYTF. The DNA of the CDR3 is TGTGCCAGCAGCCAAGAACAGTCGATCTATGGCTACACCTTC.

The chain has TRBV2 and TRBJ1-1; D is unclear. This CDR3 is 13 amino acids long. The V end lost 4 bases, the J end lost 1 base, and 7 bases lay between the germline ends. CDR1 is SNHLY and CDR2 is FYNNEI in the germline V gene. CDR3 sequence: CASSVGGNTEAFF. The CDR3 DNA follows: TGTGCCAGCAGTGTAGGAGGGAACACTGAAGCTTTCTTT.

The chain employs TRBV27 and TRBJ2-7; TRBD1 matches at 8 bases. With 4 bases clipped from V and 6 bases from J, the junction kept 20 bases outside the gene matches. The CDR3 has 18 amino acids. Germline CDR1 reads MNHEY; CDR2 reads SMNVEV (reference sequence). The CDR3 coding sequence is TGTGCCAGCAGTTGGACAAATAAAGGGGACAGGTTCTTGGGCGAGCAGTACTTC. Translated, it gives CASSWTNKGDRFLGEQYF.

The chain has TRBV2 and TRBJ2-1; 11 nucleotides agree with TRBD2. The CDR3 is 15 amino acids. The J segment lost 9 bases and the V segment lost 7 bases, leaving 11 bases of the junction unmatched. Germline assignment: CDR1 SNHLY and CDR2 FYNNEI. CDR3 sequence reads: CASIFELAGGGEQFF. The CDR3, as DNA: TGTGCCAGCATCTTCGAGCTAGCGGGGGGCGGTGAGCAGTTCTTC.

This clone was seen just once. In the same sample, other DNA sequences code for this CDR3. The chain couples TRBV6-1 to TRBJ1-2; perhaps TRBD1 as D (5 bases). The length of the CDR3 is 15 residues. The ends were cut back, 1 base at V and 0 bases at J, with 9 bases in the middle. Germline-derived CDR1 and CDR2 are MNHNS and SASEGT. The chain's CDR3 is CASSEEDKANYGYTF. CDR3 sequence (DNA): TGTGCCAGCAGTGAAGAGGACAAAGCTAACTATGGCTACACCTTC.

The DNA for the CDR3 is TGTGCCACCAGCAGAGATAGCACTGGGAACCAGCAGTACTTC. It yields the protein CATSRDSTGNQQYF. This rearrangement joins TRBV15 to TRBJ2-7; D uncertain. Germline lookup yields CDR1 LNHNV and CDR2 YYDKDF (reference sequence). The CDR3 is made up of 14 amino acids. The V and J ends lost 0 bases and 8 bases respectively, with 14 bases between them.

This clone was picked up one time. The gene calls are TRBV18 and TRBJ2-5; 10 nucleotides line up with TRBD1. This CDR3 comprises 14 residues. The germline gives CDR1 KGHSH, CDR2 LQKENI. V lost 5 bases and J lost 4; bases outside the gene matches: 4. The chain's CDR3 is CASSRDRGVETQYF. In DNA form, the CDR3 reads TGTGCCAGCTCAAGGGACAGGGGAGTAGAGACCCAGTACTTC.

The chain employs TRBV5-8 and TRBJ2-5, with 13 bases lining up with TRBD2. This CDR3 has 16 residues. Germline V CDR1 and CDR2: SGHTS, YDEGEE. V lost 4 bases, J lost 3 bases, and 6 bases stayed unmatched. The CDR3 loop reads CASSMGTSGMKETQYF. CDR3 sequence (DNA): TGTGCCAGCAGCATGGGGACTAGCGGGATGAAAGAGACCCAGTACTTC.

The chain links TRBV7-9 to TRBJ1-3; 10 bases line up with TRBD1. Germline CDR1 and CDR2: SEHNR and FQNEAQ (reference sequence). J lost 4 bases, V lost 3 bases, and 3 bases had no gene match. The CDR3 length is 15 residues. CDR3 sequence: CASSLTGGLGNTIYF. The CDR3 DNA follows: TGTGCCAGCAGCTTGACAGGGGGCCTCGGAAACACCATATATTTT.

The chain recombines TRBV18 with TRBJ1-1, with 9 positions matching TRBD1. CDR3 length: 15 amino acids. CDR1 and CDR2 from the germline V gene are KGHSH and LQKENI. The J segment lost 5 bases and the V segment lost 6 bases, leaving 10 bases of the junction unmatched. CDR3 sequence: CASSGGTGPGTEAFF. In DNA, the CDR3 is TGTGCCAGCTCGGGGGGGACAGGGCCGGGGACTGAAGCTTTCTTT.

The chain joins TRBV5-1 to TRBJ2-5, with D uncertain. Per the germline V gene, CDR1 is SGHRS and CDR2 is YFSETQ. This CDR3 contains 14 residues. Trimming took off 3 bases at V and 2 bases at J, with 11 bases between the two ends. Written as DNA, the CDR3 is TGCGCCAGCAGCTCCCGTCCGGATCAAGAGACCCAGTACTTC. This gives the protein CASSSRPDQETQYF.

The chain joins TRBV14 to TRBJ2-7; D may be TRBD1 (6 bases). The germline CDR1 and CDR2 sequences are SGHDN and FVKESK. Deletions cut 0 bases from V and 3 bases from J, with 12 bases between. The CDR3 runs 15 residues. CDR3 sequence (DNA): TGTGCCAGCAGCCAAGAAGGGGGAGCGGTCTACGAGCAGTACTTC. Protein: CASSQEGGAVYEQYF.

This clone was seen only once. The CDR3 coding sequence is TGTGCCAGCAGCTTGGGACCGGGTGAAAGCTCACCCCTCCACTTT. Its translation is CASSLGPGESSPLHF. This chain links TRBV5-4 with TRBJ1-6; D uncertain. Trimming stripped 0 bases from V and 10 bases from J, with 14 bases between. This CDR3 spans 15 amino acids. The germline V gene encodes CDR1 SGHNT and CDR2 YYREEE (reference sequence). The full variable domain, its missing parts supplied by reference TRBV5-4 and TRBJ1-6, is ETGVTQSPTHLIKTRGQQVTLRCSSQSGHNTVSWYQQALGQGPQFIFQYYREEENGRGNFPPRFSGLQFPNYSSELNVNALELDDSALYLCASSLGPGESSPLHFGNGTRLTVT.

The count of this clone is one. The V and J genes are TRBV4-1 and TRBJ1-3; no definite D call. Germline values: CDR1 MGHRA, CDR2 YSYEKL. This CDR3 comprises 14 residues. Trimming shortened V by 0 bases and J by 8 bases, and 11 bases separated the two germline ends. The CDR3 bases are TGCGCCAGCAGCCAAGACAACGGCCGCTACACCATATATTTT. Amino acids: CASSQDNGRYTIYF.